This T cell receptor beta chain was sequenced in a study of T cells after posttransplantation cyclophosphamide. Study-wide findings and caveats: Tissue-infiltrating T cells from skin or gut overlapped little with blood T cells. TRB clonality was highly associated with recipient CMV seropositivity and reactivation.

Data came from immunoSEQ multiplex PCR; TCRdb stores just in-frame clones and leaves some out. The sample presents 6,500 to 9,000 clones, none singletons. This clone was observed at least ten times. Its antigen remains unidentified. Busulfan-fludarabine conditioning, marrow transplant, and cyclophosphamide on days +3 and +4 were administered. The V and J ends lost 3 bases and 1 base respectively, with 6 bases between them. Per the germline V gene, CDR1 is SGHVS and CDR2 is FQNEAQ. The CDR3 has 13 amino acids. The rearrangement joins TRBV7-8 to TRBJ1-1; D ambiguous. The origin of this receptor is a male patient in his thirties who received an allogeneic stem cell transplant from an unrelated donor, was CMV-positive, and had acute and chronic GVHD. The T cells may come from the graft donor. The sequencing here drew on PBMCs, taken after an allogeneic stem cell transplant with post-transplant cyclophosphamide. CDR3 in DNA: TGTGCCAGCAGCTTTTACTCGAACACTGAAGCTTTCTTT. Translation: CASSFYSNTEAFF. The variable domain in full, completed from reference TRBV7-8 and TRBJ1-1, reads GAGVSQSPRYKVAKRGQDVALRCDPISGHVSLFWYQQALGQGPEFLTYFQNEAQLDKSGLPSDRFFAERPEGSVSTLKIQRTQQEDSAVYLCASSFYSNTEAFFGQGTRLTVV.